These T cell receptor beta chains were read from a single sample in a study of blood T cell repertoires in COVID-19. The method was immunoSEQ multiplex PCR; TCRdb's version includes in-frame clones alone and lacks a portion of them. This table holds approximately 180,000 clones, over 65% found once. Sequences were obtained from peripheral blood. These receptors originate from a person aged 70 to 79 with COVID-19, enrolled during active disease. The CDR3 runs from the conserved cysteine through the conserved F or W.

v_call	j_call	cdr3_aa
TRBV25-1	TRBJ2-6	CASSGTVLAGANVLTF
TRBV11-2	TRBJ2-2	CASSRRLAGGPLVDGELFF
TRBV18	TRBJ1-1	CASSPEATSVRAFF
TRBV29-1	TRBJ2-7	CSVEVRAYEQYF
TRBV14	TRBJ1-2	CASSQELAGLSLRGYTF
TRBV5-1	TRBJ1-1	CASSSGQINTEAFF
TRBV12-3/TRBV12-4	TRBJ2-1	CASSLAGGQFF
TRBV28	TRBJ1-2	CASSFRGGRGSGYTF
TRBV29-1	TRBJ2-2	CSVDGGYTGELFF
TRBV3-1/TRBV3-2	TRBJ1-2	CASSQVGRANGYTF
TRBV21-1	TRBJ2-7	CASSRGQGVYEQYF
TRBV12-3/TRBV12-4	TRBJ2-1	CASSPDNKNEQFF
TRBV7-6	TRBJ2-5	CASNSGGALSETQYF
TRBV19	TRBJ2-2	CASSAPGTGVLAGELFF
TRBV5-1	TRBJ1-4	CASTPRGNQNEKLFF
TRBV7-9	TRBJ2-7	CASSLQGGPYEQYF
TRBV6-5	TRBJ2-3	CASSLGGIDGDTQYF
TRBV27	TRBJ2-4	CASSLRPGGGLAKNIQYF
TRBV4-1	TRBJ2-2	CASSQDPQATTSGNTGELFF
TRBV4-2	TRBJ1-5	CASSQTDRENQPQHF
TRBV9	TRBJ2-4	CASSATDGLAKNIQYF
TRBV6-5	TRBJ2-1	CASSYWAGEQFF
TRBV28	TRBJ2-5	CASSLNGETQYF
TRBV6-5	TRBJ1-2	CASSYSLPHYGYTF
TRBV28	TRBJ1-3	CASRLEGSTIYF
TRBV18	TRBJ2-3	CASSRTGGTDTQYF
TRBV29-1	TRBJ1-2	CSVDSLDRGRGLDGYTF
TRBV19	TRBJ1-2	CASSPGGAYGYTF
TRBV24-1	TRBJ1-4	CATSELDREKLFF
TRBV5-6	TRBJ2-3	CASSLAGASGRVTDTQYF
TRBV5-4	TRBJ1-4	CASSLAARDSNEKLFF
TRBV19	TRBJ2-7	CASSPWTGWYEQYF
TRBV19	TRBJ2-1	CASSSLTSGSIGEQFF
TRBV4-1	TRBJ1-5	CASSQEWAGANQPQHF
TRBV27	TRBJ1-2	CASSDTGFRSNGYTF
TRBV7-2	TRBJ2-1	CASSQPGQGNEQFF
TRBV19	TRBJ2-7	CASSIGGRGTEQYF
TRBV27	TRBJ2-6	CASSAAPQMAGANVLTF
TRBV10-3	TRBJ2-7	CASRIQTGSSYEQYF
TRBV5-1	TRBJ1-2	CASSLGDRDGYTF
TRBV19	TRBJ1-2	CASSILQGGYTF
TRBV9	TRBJ2-2	CASSATRDRVVGELFF
TRBV28	TRBJ1-1	CASSLTTLVTGQGLKGTEAFF
TRBV9	TRBJ2-7	CASSVEGLASREQYF